The 7 T cell receptor beta chains below come from one sample, sequenced in a study of shared clonotypes between healthy human individuals. Here immunoSEQ multiplex PCR was the method, and the copy in TCRdb shows in-frame clones only, minus some. The profile shows around 450,000 clones, 79% of them singletons. The sequencing input was PBMCs. These receptors were collected from a woman aged 40 to 49 in good health. Some clones in this sample may be carry-over from other donors' samples.

This clone has only a few counts. The chain uses TRBV18 and TRBJ1-5; no clear D. The CDR3 spans 12 residues. Looked up from germline, CDR1 is KGHSH and CDR2 is LQKENI. Trimming took off 5 bases at V and 8 bases at J, with 10 bases between the two ends. The CDR3 DNA reads TGTGCCAGCTCATCTCCTTCTGAGCCCCAGCATTTT. It encodes CASSSPSEPQHF. The variable domain in full, with the rest retrieved from reference TRBV18 and TRBJ1-5, is NAGVMQNPRHLVRRRGQEARLRCSPMKGHSHVYWYRQLPEEGLKFMVYLQKENIIDESGMPKERFSAEFPKEGPSILRIQQVVRGDSAAYFCASSSPSEPQHFGDGTRLSIL.

This clone was picked up many times. The CDR3 DNA follows: TGTGCCAGCAGACACCGAAGGGGGCGCTCTGGAAACACCATATATTTT. Translating it yields CASRHRRGRSGNTIYF. The chain uses TRBV28 and TRBJ1-3; 7 bases line up with TRBD1. J lost 0 bases, V lost 6 bases, and 8 bases had no gene match. The CDR3 runs 16 residues. Looked up from germline, CDR1 is MDHEN and CDR2 is SYDVKM.

The chain recombines TRBV4-1 with TRBJ1-1; unclear D gene. Trimming took off 4 bases at V and 4 bases at J, with 13 bases between the two ends. The CDR3 runs 14 residues. Looked up from germline, CDR1 is MGHRA and CDR2 is YSYEKL. In DNA form, the CDR3 reads TGCGCCAGCAGCCGCGGGATTTTGGGCACTGAAGCTTTCTTT. Translating gives CASSRGILGTEAFF.

The CDR3 here is CSAPTGGDLNTEAFF. CDR3 sequence (DNA): TGCAGCGCTCCGACAGGGGGCGATTTGAACACTGAAGCTTTCTTT. This rearrangement joins TRBV29-1 to TRBJ1-1, with 10 nucleotides matching TRBD1. Germline loops: CDR1 SQVTM, CDR2 ANQGSEA. This CDR3 is built from 15 residues. V lost 7 bases and J lost 0; bases outside the gene matches: 8.

The CDR3 bases are TGTGCCAGCAGTACGGACGGTAGCAATCAGCCCCAGCATTTT. This gives the protein CASSTDGSNQPQHF. The chain carries TRBV6-5 and TRBJ1-5; D call uncertain. This CDR3 contains 14 residues. Trimming removed 5 bases at V and 0 bases at J, with 8 bases between. CDR1 MNHEY and CDR2 SVGAGI come from the germline V gene.

V gene TRBV11-2 combines with J gene TRBJ2-1, with a possible D match to TRBD1 (6 bases). The CDR3 has 14 residues. Between the trimmed V and J ends, which lost 2 bases and 6 bases, there was a span of 11 bases. Germline CDR1 and CDR2: SGHAT and FQNNGV. The CDR3, as DNA: TGTGCCAGCAGCTTATTGGGGGCTTTCAATGAGCAGTTCTTC. Amino acid sequence: CASSLLGAFNEQFF.

The chain is built from TRBV19 and TRBJ2-7; TRBD2 matches at 8 bases. This CDR3 has 15 residues. The germline CDR1 and CDR2 sequences are LNHDA and SQIVND (reference sequence). V shed 3 bases and J 4 bases; nucleotides not matched to a gene: 8. The CDR3: CASSIVLADYYEQYF. CDR3 nucleotide sequence: TGTGCCAGTAGTATCGTACTAGCGGATTATTACGAGCAGTACTTC.